A selection of T cell receptor beta chains follows, all from one sample in a study of cytomegalovirus exposure and HLA in healthy donors. Profiling relied on immunoSEQ multiplex PCR, and the TCRdb table lists in-frame clones only, not all of them. The profile shows approximately 110,000 clones, around two thirds of them singletons. The sample consisted of PBMCs. These receptors were taken from a woman in her thirties or forties in good health and CMV-seropositive. CDR3s include the opening cysteine and the closing phenylalanine or tryptophan. D genes are given only for firm matches. Clone size is shown for a subset of rows, as once, few, many or a class of expanded clone.

TRBV7-8,TRBJ2-1,TRBD1,few,TGTGCCAGCAGCTTAGAGTGGACAGGGGGCGGAGAGGTGCAGTTCTTC,CASSLEWTGGGEVQFF
TRBV5-1,TRBJ2-7,TRBD1,.,TGCGCCAGCAGCTTGGCCGGGACAGTATCCTACGAGCAGTACTTC,CASSLAGTVSYEQYF
TRBV10-3,TRBJ2-5,TRBD1,.,TGTGCCATCAACCAGGGGGTGGCAGCCGGGGAGACCCAGTACTTC,CAINQGVAAGETQYF
TRBV6-6,TRBJ1-1,.,.,TGTGCTTCCGGGGGAGTGGACACTGAAGCTTTCTTT,CASGGVDTEAFF
TRBV19,TRBJ2-1,TRBD1,.,TGTGCCAGTAGTATCGGGACAGGGGGGTACAATGAGCAGTTCTTC,CASSIGTGGYNEQFF
TRBV7-2,TRBJ1-1,TRBD1,.,TGTGCCAGCAGCTTAGAAGGGGGCAGGAACACTGAAGCTTTCTTT,CASSLEGGRNTEAFF
TRBV7-9,TRBJ2-7,TRBD1,.,TGTGCCAGCAGCTCCGGGACAGGAGCCTACGAGCAGTACTTC,CASSSGTGAYEQYF
TRBV6-5,TRBJ1-1,.,.,TGTGCCAGCAGTCGTCAGGGGACCATGAACACTGAAGCTTTCTTT,CASSRQGTMNTEAFF
TRBV7-8,TRBJ2-2,.,.,TGTGCCAGCAGCCCCATAAGAGGGACCGGGGAGCTGTTTTTT,CASSPIRGTGELFF
TRBV4-1,TRBJ2-6,TRBD1,few,TGCGCCAGCAGCCACTCTCCGGGACAGTTTTACTCTGGGGCCAACGTCCTGACTTTC,CASSHSPGQFYSGANVLTF
TRBV2,TRBJ1-2,TRBD1,.,TGTGCCAGCAGCGCGACAGGGCCCACCTATGGCTACACCTTC,CASSATGPTYGYTF
TRBV18,TRBJ2-7,TRBD1,few,TGTGCCAGCTCCCCCGGGACAGTAAGTTCCTACGAGCAGTACTTC,CASSPGTVSSYEQYF
TRBV7-2,TRBJ1-6,.,.,TGTGCCAGCGGACAGAGCCGCTATAATTCACCCCTCCACTTT,CASGQSRYNSPLHF
TRBV19,TRBJ1-5,.,.,TGTGCCAGTAGTATAGGGGCCTGGCAGCCCCAGCATTTT,CASSIGAWQPQHF
TRBV7-9,TRBJ1-2,TRBD1,.,TGTGCCAGCAGCCTGGGACAGGGGAATCATGGCTACACCTTC,CASSLGQGNHGYTF
TRBV11-2,TRBJ2-5,TRBD1,.,TGTGCCAGCAGCTCTAGACAGGGGGTGTTGGAGACCCAGTACTTC,CASSSRQGVLETQYF
TRBV27,TRBJ2-7,.,.,TGTGCCAGCAGTTTCTTGGGAGCAGAGTACGAGCAGTACTTC,CASSFLGAEYEQYF
TRBV2,TRBJ1-2,.,.,TGTGCCAGCAGTGAACAGGGGAACAACTATGGCTACACCTTC,CASSEQGNNYGYTF
TRBV4-1,TRBJ2-2,TRBD2,.,TGCGCCAGCAGCCAAGACCCCGGGACTAGCGGCGATAACACCGGGGAGCTGTTTTTT,CASSQDPGTSGDNTGELFF
TRBV6-1,TRBJ1-1,.,.,TGTGCCAGCAGTCAACTGGGGGGGGAGAGGTGGATGGCTTTCTTT,CASSQLGGERWMAFF
TRBV6-4,TRBJ1-6,TRBD1,few,TGTGCCAGCAGTGACTCGAGAGGGGGCGATTCACCCCTCCACTTT,CASSDSRGGDSPLHF
TRBV9,TRBJ1-2,.,.,TGTGCCAGCAGCCCCCAACCGAGCCCTGACTATGGCTACACCTTC,CASSPQPSPDYGYTF
TRBV6-1,TRBJ1-1,TRBD1,.,TGTGCCAGCAACCCGACAGGGAAGTATTACACTGAAGCTTTCTTT,CASNPTGKYYTEAFF
TRBV7-6,TRBJ2-2,.,.,TGTGCCAGCAGCTCACGTATAGGCGGGAACACCGGGGAGCTGTTTTTT,CASSSRIGGNTGELFF
TRBV19,TRBJ1-5,TRBD1,.,TGTGCCAGTAGTCCCGGTCCAGGGGGGAAGGTTCAGCATTTT,CASSPGPGGKVQHF
TRBV5-1,TRBJ2-1,TRBD2,.,TGCGCCAGCAGCTCTTTAGCGGGGGGGCCGAATGAGCAGTTCTTC,CASSSLAGGPNEQFF
TRBV7-2,TRBJ1-2,TRBD1,few,TGTGCCAGCAGCGACGTACCGGGACAGGGGTATGGCTACACCTTC,CASSDVPGQGYGYTF
TRBV2,TRBJ2-7,.,.,TGTGCCAGCAAGGGGTCCGCTAGCTCCTACGAGCAGTACTTC,CASKGSASSYEQYF
TRBV4-3,TRBJ1-3,.,.,TGCGCCAGCAGCCAAGAAGGGCAGGGATCTGGAAACACCATATATTTT,CASSQEGQGSGNTIYF